These 11 T cell receptor beta chains originate from one sample sequenced in a study of T cells after yellow fever vaccination. MiXCR, run by TCRdb on the 5' RACE reads, gives a single entry per CDR3 protein. This repertoire shows 610,000 or so distinct CDR3 sequences, approximately 13% found once; its top ten account for 15%. The sample in question was PBMCs, obtained on the day of the yellow fever booster vaccination. Receptor source: a man under 40 who received the YFV17D yellow fever vaccine.

Only a few counts were recorded for this clonotype. The rearrangement joins TRBV29-1 to TRBJ1-3; D may be TRBD1 (5 bases). This CDR3 is 12 amino acids long. Germline CDR1 is SQVTM and CDR2 is ANQGSEA. V was trimmed by 5 bases and J by 2 bases, leaving 7 bases between them. The CDR3 loop is CSVQGTGNTIYF. CDR3 coding DNA: TGCAGCGTTCAGGGAACTGGAAACACCATATATTTT. Based on the CDR3 plus reference TRBV29-1 and TRBJ1-3, the full variable domain is SAVISQKPSRDICQRGTSLTIQCQVDSQVTMMFWYRQQPGQSLTLIATANQGSEATYESGFVIDKFPISRPNLTFSTLTVSNMSPEDSSIYLCSVQGTGNTIYFGEGSWLTVV.

This clonotype has at least ten counts. J is TRBJ2-7 and V is TRBV5-6, with D perhaps TRBD2 (5 bases). From germline, CDR1 is SGHDT and CDR2 YYEEEE. The V end lost 5 bases, the J end lost 6 bases, and 12 bases lay between the germline ends. The CDR3 spans 12 residues. CDR3 DNA sequence: TGTGCCAGCAGTTTATCCAGCGGCGAGCAGTACTTC. Translated: CASSLSSGEQYF.

The sample holds many counts of this clonotype. This chain links TRBV29-1 with TRBJ2-5; D uncertain. The CDR3 consists of 13 residues. The V gene's germline CDR1 is SQVTM and CDR2 ANQGSEA. Trimming removed 5 bases at V and 2 bases at J, with 12 bases between. CDR3 nucleotide sequence: TGCAGCGTTCACACGGCTCTACAAGAGACCCAGTACTTC. It yields the protein CSVHTALQETQYF.

V gene TRBV5-4 combines with J gene TRBJ2-5; D perhaps matches TRBD1 (6 bases). This CDR3 contains 14 residues. Trimming removed 0 bases from V and 5 bases from J, with 11 bases in between. Germline V CDR1 and CDR2: SGHNT, YYREEE (reference sequence). Written as DNA, the CDR3 is TGTGCCAGCAGCTTGGAGGGGGTGGTTGAGACCCAGTACTTC. Translation: CASSLEGVVETQYF.

This clonotype turned up a few times. The rearrangement joins TRBV5-1 to TRBJ2-1; 8 nucleotides agree with TRBD1. V gave up 8 bases and J gave up 6 bases; unmatched junction bases: 1. Germline V gene lookup returns CDR1 SGHRS and CDR2 YFSETQ. The CDR3 is made up of 11 amino acids. The CDR3 DNA reads TGCGCCAGGACAGGGGCCAATGAGCAGTTCTTC. Residues: CARTGANEQFF.

This clonotype was found a few times. The chain combines TRBV6-2 or TRBV6-3 with TRBJ2-7, with 7 bases aligning to TRBD2. Trimming took 5 bases from V and 4 from J; bases not matched to a gene: 14. Germline-derived CDR1 and CDR2 are MNHEY and SVGEGT. This CDR3 region has 16 residues. CDR3 DNA sequence: TGTGCCAGCAGTCGTCTCAAGCGGGATTCCCCTTACGAGCAGTACTTC. Translating gives CASSRLKRDSPYEQYF.

As DNA, the CDR3 is TGTGCCAGCAGCCAAGATCGGACAGCCTATGGCTACACCTTC. Translation: CASSQDRTAYGYTF. J is TRBJ1-2 and V is TRBV14; a weak D match, TRBD1 (6 bases). The V end lost 0 bases, the J end lost 4 bases, and 9 bases lay between the germline ends. This CDR3 is built from 14 residues. From germline, CDR1 is SGHDN and CDR2 FVKESK.

The gene calls are TRBV9 and TRBJ2-7, with TRBD2 matching over 14 bases. The CDR3 consists of 16 residues. Per the germline V gene, CDR1 is SGDLS and CDR2 is YYNGEE. With V trimmed by 4 bases and J by 5 bases, 8 bases remained unmatched. CDR3 sequence reads: CASSPQTSGRADEQYF. CDR3 nucleotide sequence: TGTGCCAGCAGCCCTCAGACTAGCGGGAGGGCCGACGAGCAGTACTTC.

The J gene is TRBJ2-3, the V gene TRBV7-9; D may be TRBD1 (6 bases). CDR1 is SEHNR and CDR2 is FQNEAQ in the germline V gene (reference sequence). The CDR3 sequence is 14 residues long. Deletions cut 2 bases from V and 5 bases from J, with 11 bases between. The CDR3 DNA is TGTGCCAGCAGCTTAAGGACAGCCGGAGATACGCAGTATTTT. Encoded protein: CASSLRTAGDTQYF.

J is TRBJ2-1 and V is TRBV2; D gene ambiguous. Germline V gene lookup returns CDR1 SNHLY and CDR2 FYNNEI. CDR3 length: 15 amino acids. Trimming left V 1 base short and J 2 bases short, with 9 bases between. In DNA form, the CDR3 reads TGTGCCAGCAGTGAAGGGCGGCGCCCCTACAATGAGCAGTTCTTC. Protein sequence: CASSEGRRPYNEQFF.

The gene calls are TRBV7-2 and TRBJ2-2; 15 positions match TRBD2. From germline, CDR1 is SGHTA and CDR2 FQGNSA. The CDR3 consists of 17 residues. Trimming took 4 bases from V and 5 from J; bases not matched to a gene: 5. CDR3 sequence (DNA): TGTGCCAGCAGCTCCGGACTAGCGGGAGGGTGGACCGGGGAGCTGTTTTTT. Translated: CASSSGLAGGWTGELFF.